This T cell receptor beta chain was recovered during a study of ipilimumab plus nivolumab after autologous stem cell transplantation. Produced via immunoSEQ multiplex PCR; TCRdb's table is partial and in-frame only. The sample holds about 19,000 clones; approximately 85% are singletons and the top ten take more than 6.5%. The germline V gene encodes CDR1 LNHDA and CDR2 SQIVND (reference sequence). CDR3 length: 16 residues. Ipilimumab, 1 mg/kg, started 14 to 28 days after autologous transplant. Sequenced material: PBMCs, taken in a trial of ipilimumab plus nivolumab as post-transplant consolidation. The source is a male donor with diffuse large B-cell lymphoma. The J gene is TRBJ2-5, the V gene TRBV19, with D perhaps assigned TRBD1 or TRBD2 (5 bases each). The J call may not be correct, given that the DNA end is closer to TRBJ2-7. The CDR3 sequence is CATTRAGGQGRYEQYF. CDR3 coding DNA: TGTGCCACTACACGAGCCGGAGGACAAGGGAGATACGAGCAGTACTTC.